These T cell receptor beta chains were read from a single sample in a study of identical twins. TCRdb reprocessed the 5' RACE reads via MiXCR and lists one record per CDR3 protein. There are approximately 190,000 distinct CDR3 sequences in the sample; more than 15% occur only once, and over 35% lies in the top ten. These data were also reused for a study on T cells expressing NK-cell markers.

Sequencing was done on a sample of CD8+ T cells sorted from blood. Receptors originate from a woman younger than 35 in good health. The CDR3 runs from the conserved cysteine through the conserved F or W. The order of the fields is J gene, D gene, V gene, clone size, CDR3 DNA, CDR3 protein. D genes are given only for firm matches. Rows give clone size only sometimes, using once, few, many, or a class for an expanded clone.

j_gene: TRBJ1-5
d_gene: -
v_gene: TRBV4-1
abundance: -
CDR3nt: TGCGCCAGCAGCCAAGATCCGAGGGGGAATGACAATCAGCCCCAGCATTTT
CDR3aa: CASSQDPRGNDNQPQHF

j_gene: TRBJ1-2
d_gene: -
v_gene: TRBV24-1
abundance: -
CDR3nt: TGTGCCACCAGTGATTTGCGGCAGAACTATGGCTACACCTTC
CDR3aa: CATSDLRQNYGYTF

j_gene: TRBJ1-4
d_gene: -
v_gene: TRBV30
abundance: -
CDR3nt: TGTGCCTGGGGATGGGGGTCTGGTAATGAAAAACTGTTTTTT
CDR3aa: CAWGWGSGNEKLFF

j_gene: TRBJ2-1
d_gene: -
v_gene: TRBV27
abundance: -
CDR3nt: TGTGCCAGCAGTTTATATAGGTCCGGTGAGCAGTTCTTC
CDR3aa: CASSLYRSGEQFF

j_gene: TRBJ2-5
d_gene: -
v_gene: TRBV11-1
abundance: -
CDR3nt: TGTGCCAGCAGCTTAGTGTCCTTGCTATTTAGGGGCTTGAAGACCCAGTACTTC
CDR3aa: CASSLVSLLFRGLKTQYF

j_gene: TRBJ2-1
d_gene: -
v_gene: TRBV30
abundance: few
CDR3nt: TGTGCCTGGAGTCCGTCGAATGAGCAGTTCTTC
CDR3aa: CAWSPSNEQFF

j_gene: TRBJ2-2
d_gene: TRBD1
v_gene: TRBV5-1
abundance: -
CDR3nt: TGCGCCAGCAGCACGGACAGGCCGAACACCGGGGAGCTGTTTTTT
CDR3aa: CASSTDRPNTGELFF

j_gene: TRBJ2-7
d_gene: -
v_gene: TRBV6-5
abundance: -
CDR3nt: TGTGCCAGCAGTTACTCAGGGGAGCGGATTGGCGACGAGCAGTACTTC
CDR3aa: CASSYSGERIGDEQYF

j_gene: TRBJ1-1
d_gene: -
v_gene: TRBV20-1
abundance: -
CDR3nt: TGCAGTGCTAGAGATGCTACAGAGAACACTGAAGCTTTCTTT
CDR3aa: CSARDATENTEAFF

j_gene: TRBJ2-7
d_gene: -
v_gene: TRBV9
abundance: -
CDR3nt: TGTGCCAGCAGCGTAGCTGGGGAGGTGTACGAGCAGTACTTC
CDR3aa: CASSVAGEVYEQYF

j_gene: TRBJ2-7
d_gene: TRBD2
v_gene: TRBV20-1
abundance: -
CDR3nt: TGCAGTGCTAGCGGGAGGGCCGAATACGAGCAGTACTTC
CDR3aa: CSASGRAEYEQYF

j_gene: TRBJ1-1
d_gene: -
v_gene: TRBV7-9
abundance: few
CDR3nt: TGTGCCAGCAGCTTAACTCCGGCCGAAGCTTTCTTT
CDR3aa: CASSLTPAEAFF

j_gene: TRBJ1-1
d_gene: -
v_gene: TRBV5-5
abundance: -
CDR3nt: TGTGCCAGCAGCCTGGACACCTACACTGAAGCTTTCTTT
CDR3aa: CASSLDTYTEAFF

j_gene: TRBJ1-2
d_gene: -
v_gene: TRBV27
abundance: medium-sized
CDR3nt: TGTGCCAGCAGTTGGGGGACGAGCTACACCTTC
CDR3aa: CASSWGTSYTF

j_gene: TRBJ2-1
d_gene: TRBD2
v_gene: TRBV20-1
abundance: -
CDR3nt: TGCAGTGCTAGTATGGTAGCGGGCAACTCCTACAATGAGCAGTTCTTC
CDR3aa: CSASMVAGNSYNEQFF

j_gene: TRBJ2-1
d_gene: -
v_gene: TRBV10-3
abundance: few
CDR3nt: TGTGCCTTATTGGTACGGAATGAGCAGTTCTTC
CDR3aa: CALLVRNEQFF

j_gene: TRBJ2-6
d_gene: -
v_gene: TRBV12-3/TRBV12-4
abundance: many
CDR3nt: TGTGCCAGCAGACCTTCCCTTAGGGGGGCCGGGGCCAACGTCCTGACTTTC
CDR3aa: CASRPSLRGAGANVLTF

j_gene: TRBJ2-2
d_gene: -
v_gene: TRBV11-2
abundance: few
CDR3nt: TGTGCCAGCAGCTTACGGGCAGGGGTCACCGGGGAGCTGTTTTTT
CDR3aa: CASSLRAGVTGELFF